Shown below are 12 T cell receptor beta chains from a single sample sequenced in a study of Graves' ophthalmopathy and Graves' hyperthyroidism. Amplified material comprised TCR beta CDR3 regions derived from RNA transcripts. Second-round multiplex PCR followed a first-round RT-PCR using HTBI primers. TCRdb re-analysed the multiplex PCR reads in MiXCR, keeping a single row per CDR3 protein. The data show around 660,000 distinct CDR3 sequences, roughly two fifths seen once. The sample comprised peripheral blood. The receptors derive from an adult man with Graves' ophthalmopathy.

About this clonotype: A junction end diverges from the germline sequence, so it may reflect a read error. The genes are TRBV10-3 and TRBJ2-7; D call uncertain. Per the germline V gene, CDR1 is ENHRY and CDR2 is SYGVKD. The CDR3 spans 11 residues. Written as DNA, the CDR3 is TGTGCCACCAGTGTGTGGGGTGAGCAGTACTTC. This encodes CATSVWGEQYF.

This chain connects TRBV19 to TRBJ2-7, with 9 bases lining up with TRBD1. Germline V lookup: CDR1 LNHDA, CDR2 SQIVND (reference sequence). Trimming removed 4 bases from V and 2 bases from J; junction bases left unmatched: 9. This CDR3 region has 16 residues. In nucleotides, the CDR3 is TGTGCCAGTAGTAAGCAGCGGGGACAGGGAACCTACGAGCAGTACTTC. This gives the protein CASSKQRGQGTYEQYF.

This clonotype was seen more than once but under ten times. The chain links TRBV11-2 to TRBJ2-3, with D possibly being TRBD2 (6 bases). Trimming pared 2 bases from V and 1 base from J, leaving 10 bases between. Per germline, CDR1 SGHAT and CDR2 FQNNGV. The CDR3 contains 15 residues. CDR3 sequence reads: CASSLTAGRTDTQYF. CDR3 bases: TGTGCCAGCAGCTTAACGGCGGGACGCACAGATACGCAGTATTTT.

This chain links TRBV29-1 with TRBJ1-2, with D perhaps matching TRBD1 (5 bases). The germline V gene encodes CDR1 SQVTM and CDR2 ANQGSEA. The CDR3 has 14 amino acids. V lost 7 bases and J 2 bases, leaving 17 bases between the germline ends. CDR3 bases: TGCAGCGGCCAGACTAGCGGGGCGAACTATGGCTACACCTTC. The encoded protein is CSGQTSGANYGYTF. Based on the CDR3 plus reference TRBV29-1 and TRBJ1-2, the full variable domain is SAVISQKPSRDICQRGTSLTIQCQVDSQVTMMFWYRQQPGQSLTLIATANQGSEATYESGFVIDKFPISRPNLTFSTLTVSNMSPEDSSIYLCSGQTSGANYGYTFGSGTRLTVV.

The chain links TRBV25-1 to TRBJ1-1, with D uncertain. The CDR3 length is 13 residues. V dropped 5 bases and J dropped 3 bases, with 10 bases sitting between them. Germline V gene lookup returns CDR1 MGHDK and CDR2 SYGVNS. CDR3 bases: TGTGCCAGCAGTCGGACTGCCGACACTGAAGCTTTCTTT. It encodes CASSRTADTEAFF.

In this sample, this clonotype turned up many times. The V call is TRBV7-6, the J call TRBJ2-2, with TRBD1 matching 7 bases. The ends lost 1 base at V and 6 bases at J; junction bases unmatched: 5. Per the germline V gene, CDR1 is SGHVS and CDR2 is FNYEAQ. The CDR3 runs 15 residues. The CDR3 here is CASSLGGQKAGELFF. CDR3 nucleotide sequence: TGTGCCAGCAGCTTAGGGGGACAGAAGGCCGGGGAGCTGTTTTTT.

This clonotype was seen only a few times. This chain joins TRBV6-5 and TRBJ1-5; D remains unclear. The length of the CDR3 is 14 residues. The V end was cut by 5 bases, the J end by 4 bases, with 12 bases between. The germline V gene has CDR1 MNHEY and CDR2 SVGAGI. This CDR3 is CASSETGPNQPQHF. CDR3 nucleotides: TGTGCCAGCAGTGAGACCGGGCCTAATCAGCCCCAGCATTTT.

The genes are TRBV5-1 and TRBJ2-3; D possibly matches TRBD1 or TRBD2 (6 bases each). The CDR3 contains 14 residues. Per the germline V gene, CDR1 is SGHRS and CDR2 is YFSETQ. Trimming cost V 2 bases and J 4 bases, with 11 bases left between them. This chain's CDR3 is CASSFRGLADTQYF. CDR3 coding DNA: TGCGCCAGCAGCTTCCGGGGGCTGGCAGATACGCAGTATTTT. Combining the CDR3 with reference TRBV5-1 and TRBJ2-3 gives the whole variable domain KAGVTQTPRYLIKTRGQQVTLSCSPISGHRSVSWYQQTPGQGLQFLFEYFSETQRNKGNFPGRFSGRQFSNSRSEMNVSTLELGDSALYLCASSFRGLADTQYFGPGTRLTVL.

In regard to this clonotype: A much larger clone differs by one base, so this may be a read error. The chain has TRBV20-1 and TRBJ2-7; 8 nucleotides align to TRBD1. The CDR3 contains 13 residues. Germline V gives CDR1 DFQATT, CDR2 SNEGSKA (reference sequence). Trimming took 6 bases from V and 4 from J; bases not matched to a gene: 8. The CDR3 DNA follows: TGCAGTGCCGCCGGACAGGGATTATACGAGCAGTACGTC. This codes for CSAAGQGLYEQYV.

The chain employs TRBV6-5 and TRBJ2-7, with a weak D call TRBD2 (5 bases). Germline assignment: CDR1 MNHEY and CDR2 SVGAGI. V lost 3 bases and J 2 bases, leaving 17 bases between the germline ends. This CDR3 has 16 residues. The CDR3 DNA reads TGTGCCAGCAGTTATTTTTCGCAAGCGGCCACCTACGAGCAGTACTTC. Translation: CASSYFSQAATYEQYF.

This clonotype came up many times. The chain combines TRBV29-1 with TRBJ2-5, with D tentatively TRBD1 or TRBD2 (5 bases each). The CDR3 contains 14 residues. Trimming left V 2 bases short and J 4 bases short, with 14 bases between. Looked up from germline, CDR1 is SQVTM and CDR2 is ANQGSEA. The CDR3 is CSVEKGSGGETQYF. The CDR3, as DNA: TGCAGCGTTGAAAAGGGGTCCGGAGGAGAGACCCAGTACTTC.

This clonotype was seen many times. The gene calls are TRBV20-1 and TRBJ1-6; 8 bases are a match to TRBD1. Germline V gives CDR1 DFQATT, CDR2 SNEGSKA (reference sequence). Germline trimming cut 1 base from V and 5 bases from J; bases unmatched to any gene: 7. CDR3 length equals 16 residues. The CDR3 DNA sequence: TGCAGTGCTAGAGGGGGAGGACAGGGAGATAATTCACCCCTCCACTTT. Its translation is CSARGGGQGDNSPLHF.